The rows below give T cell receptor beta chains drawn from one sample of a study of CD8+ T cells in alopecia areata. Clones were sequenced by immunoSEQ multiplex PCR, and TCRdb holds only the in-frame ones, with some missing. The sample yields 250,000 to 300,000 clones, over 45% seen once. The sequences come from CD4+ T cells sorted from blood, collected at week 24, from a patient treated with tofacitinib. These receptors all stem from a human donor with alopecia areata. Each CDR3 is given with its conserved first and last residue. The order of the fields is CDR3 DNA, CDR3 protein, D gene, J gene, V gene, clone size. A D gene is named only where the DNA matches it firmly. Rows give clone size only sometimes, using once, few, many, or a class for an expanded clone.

CDR3 DNA: TGTGCCAGTCCGTCCGCCGGGTCTGGGGCCAACGTCCTGACTTTC; CDR3 protein: CASPSAGSGANVLTF; D gene: .; J gene: TRBJ2-6; V gene: TRBV2; clone size: once
CDR3 DNA: TGTGCCAGCAGCCCGCTGACAGGTATCCCTCAAGAGACCCAGTACTTC; CDR3 protein: CASSPLTGIPQETQYF; D gene: .; J gene: TRBJ2-5; V gene: TRBV5-6; clone size: once
CDR3 DNA: TGTGCCAGTAGCAGCGTAGCGGGCACTGAAGCTTTCTTT; CDR3 protein: CASSSVAGTEAFF; D gene: .; J gene: TRBJ1-1; V gene: TRBV25-1; clone size: .
CDR3 DNA: TGCAGCGTTGGGCCCCCTGGGGTCACTGAAGCTTTCTTT; CDR3 protein: CSVGPPGVTEAFF; D gene: .; J gene: TRBJ1-1; V gene: TRBV29-1; clone size: .
CDR3 DNA: TGCGCCAGCAGCCAGGACTCAGGGACCGAACGGCCCCAGCATTTT; CDR3 protein: CASSQDSGTERPQHF; D gene: .; J gene: TRBJ1-5; V gene: TRBV4-1; clone size: once
CDR3 DNA: TGTGCCTGGGACCCGCAGTTCTATGGCTACACCTTC; CDR3 protein: CAWDPQFYGYTF; D gene: .; J gene: TRBJ1-2; V gene: TRBV30; clone size: .
CDR3 DNA: TGTGCCAGCAGCTTAGCGTGGGGGGGCACAGATACGCAGTATTTT; CDR3 protein: CASSLAWGGTDTQYF; D gene: .; J gene: TRBJ2-3; V gene: TRBV7-2; clone size: .
CDR3 DNA: TGTGCCAGTAGTATAGACTTCAATCAGCCCCAGCATTTT; CDR3 protein: CASSIDFNQPQHF; D gene: .; J gene: TRBJ1-5; V gene: TRBV19; clone size: .
CDR3 DNA: TGCGCCAGCAGTCCTAGCCGAATTGGGCAGGGGCTTTATCAGCCCCAGCATTTT; CDR3 protein: CASSPSRIGQGLYQPQHF; D gene: .; J gene: TRBJ1-5; V gene: TRBV23-1; clone size: few
CDR3 DNA: TGTGCCAGCAATATGGGACAGAGACAGCCCCAGCATTTT; CDR3 protein: CASNMGQRQPQHF; D gene: TRBD1; J gene: TRBJ1-5; V gene: TRBV2; clone size: few
CDR3 DNA: TGCGCCAGCAGCCATGGCGGGGGGAGGTACAATGAGCAGTTCTTC; CDR3 protein: CASSHGGGRYNEQFF; D gene: TRBD2; J gene: TRBJ2-1; V gene: TRBV4-3; clone size: .
CDR3 DNA: TGTGCCTGGACCCTGGGACTAGCCCTCAACGAGCAGTACTTC; CDR3 protein: CAWTLGLALNEQYF; D gene: TRBD2; J gene: TRBJ2-7; V gene: TRBV30; clone size: .